Below are 6 T cell receptor beta chains sequenced from a single sample in a study of T-cell reconstitution after alpha-beta-depleted transplantation in children. Molecular barcoding with unique molecular identifiers was used for the TCRbeta library. TCRdb used MiXCR to reprocess the PCR reads, holding one entry per CDR3 protein. Of under 850,000 distinct CDR3 sequences in the sample, over 10% are singletons; the top ten hold about 0.79%. This specimen was PBMCs, taken before TCRalphabeta/CD19-depleted stem cell transplant. The receptors derive from a girl aged 2-15 years with congenital amegakaryocytic thrombocytopenia, due to receive a stem cell transplant.

This clonotype was detected a few times. The rearrangement links TRBV27 to TRBJ2-7; D gene unclear. The V gene lost 1 base and the J gene lost 7 bases, with 8 bases spanning the gap. Looked up from germline, CDR1 is MNHEY and CDR2 is SMNVEV (reference sequence). The CDR3 contains 12 residues. As DNA, the CDR3 is TGTGCCAGCAGTTTATATCGGTGGGAGCAGTACTTC. Translation: CASSLYRWEQYF.

The rearrangement links TRBV5-1 to TRBJ2-5; a possible D gene is TRBD2 (6 bases). The germline gives CDR1 SGHRS, CDR2 YFSETQ. Deletions cut 2 bases from V and 0 bases from J, with 20 bases between. The CDR3 is 18 residues long. CDR3 nucleotides: TGCGCCAGCAGCTTTTCTTTAGATAGCGGCCTATACCAAGAGACCCAGTACTTC. Amino acid sequence: CASSFSLDSGLYQETQYF.

The chain links TRBV14 to TRBJ1-4; TRBD1 might be the D (5 bases). V lost 0 bases, J lost 6 bases, and 14 bases lay in between. CDR1 and CDR2 (germline): SGHDN, FVKESK. The CDR3 extends over 16 amino acids. CDR3 loop: CASSQDPGRGYEKLFF. CDR3 DNA: TGTGCCAGCAGCCAAGATCCAGGGCGCGGGTATGAAAAACTGTTTTTT. Full variable domain (remainder filled in from reference TRBV14 and TRBJ1-4): EAGVTQFPSHSVIEKGQTVTLRCDPISGHDNLYWYRRVMGKEIKFLLHFVKESKQDESGMPNNRFLAERTGGTYSTLKVQPAELEDSGVYFCASSQDPGRGYEKLFFGSGTQLSVL.

This clonotype was detected many times. The chain has TRBV25-1 and TRBJ1-2; a weak D match, TRBD1 (5 bases). V dropped 3 bases and J dropped 7 bases, with 6 bases sitting between them. This CDR3 has 11 amino acids. Germline V CDR1 and CDR2: MGHDK, SYGVNS. DNA for the CDR3: TGTGCCAGCAGTGAGGGGGGTGGCTACACCTTC. It is translated as CASSEGGGYTF.

The chain carries TRBV5-1 and TRBJ2-7; D gene unclear. This CDR3 comprises 12 residues. Germline V gene data show CDR1 as SGHRS and CDR2 as YFSETQ. The germline V and J ends were trimmed by 4 bases and 6 bases, with 11 bases remaining between them. CDR3 coding DNA: TGCGCCAGCAGCATGGGAATCACCGAGCAGTACTTC. Amino acids: CASSMGITEQYF.

The chain joins TRBV5-1 to TRBJ2-7; 8 nucleotides agree with TRBD1. Germline assignment: CDR1 SGHRS and CDR2 YFSETQ. The CDR3 covers 14 residues. V trimming: 4 bases; J trimming: 3 bases; junction bases outside the gene matches: 6. In DNA, the CDR3 is TGCGCCAGCAGCACCCAGGGGGCGGGCTACGAGCAGTACTTC. Encoded protein: CASSTQGAGYEQYF.